A selection of T cell receptor beta chains follows, all from one sample in a study of memory CD4+ T cells and cytomegalovirus serostatus. Method: immunoSEQ multiplex PCR; TCRdb's copy keeps in-frame clones and lacks some. The table lists 45,000 to 60,000 clones, 60% to 80% of them singletons, with 0.67% in the top ten. The sample consisted of memory CD4+ T cells from blood. These receptors were obtained from an adult in good health and CMV-seronegative. Each CDR3 is given with its conserved first and last residue. The D gene is left open where the match is weak. Size tells how often a clone was seen (once, few, many) or the class of an expanded clone, and some rows leave it out.

clone size	D gene	V gene	J gene	CDR3 DNA	CDR3 protein
.	.	TRBV6-6	TRBJ1-2	TGTGCCTCCCGGGTGGAGGGTAGGAATGGCTACACCTTC	CASRVEGRNGYTF
.	.	TRBV30	TRBJ1-1	TGTGCCTGGAGTTTGTCCCTGGGGACTTTCTTT	CAWSLSLGTFF
.	.	TRBV10-1	TRBJ2-7	TGCGCCAGCAGTGAGGGTGTGCGCGAGCAGTACTTC	CASSEGVREQYF
.	TRBD2	TRBV12-5	TRBJ2-1	TGTGCTAGTGGTTTGGCCCCAACTAGCGGGAGCTACAATGAGCAGTTCTTC	CASGLAPTSGSYNEQFF
.	TRBD2	TRBV11-1	TRBJ2-1	TGTGCCAGCAGCTTAGCGCGGGCGGGAGGGCACAATGAGCAGTTCTTC	CASSLARAGGHNEQFF
.	.	TRBV5-1	TRBJ1-5	TGCGCCAGCAGGCCGGGACACGATTTATATAGCAATCAGCCCCAGCATTTT	CASRPGHDLYSNQPQHF
few	.	TRBV5-1	TRBJ2-1	TGCGCCAGCAGCAGGGACGGGAGCTCCTACAATGAGCAGTTCTTC	CASSRDGSSYNEQFF
.	.	TRBV2	TRBJ2-7	TGTGCCAGCAGGAGACAGTACGAGCAGTACTTC	CASRRQYEQYF
once	TRBD2	TRBV7-9	TRBJ2-5	TGTGCCAGCAGCTCGGGAGGTCAAGAGACCCAGTACTTC	CASSSGGQETQYF
few	.	TRBV7-9	TRBJ2-7	TGTGCCAGCAGTCCTAAGATTAATATCTACGAGCAGTACTTC	CASSPKINIYEQYF
few	.	TRBV30	TRBJ2-1	TGTGCCTGGAGTTCCAGCGGCTACAATGAGCAGTTCTTC	CAWSSSGYNEQFF
.	.	TRBV6-5	TRBJ2-7	TGTGCCAGCACGGTGTCCTACGAGCAGTACTTC	CASTVSYEQYF
once	TRBD2	TRBV7-9	TRBJ2-2	TGTGCCAGCAGCTTCCCTAGCGGGAACAGGGGTGGAAACACCGGGGAGCTGTTTTTT	CASSFPSGNRGGNTGELFF
.	TRBD2	TRBV5-6	TRBJ2-1	TGTGCCAGCAGCCCCGGACTAGCTGGCTACAATGAGCAGTTCTTC	CASSPGLAGYNEQFF